The 27 T cell receptor beta chains listed next were all sequenced from one sample in a study of cytomegalovirus exposure and HLA in healthy donors. Primers for the PCR totalled 60 Vbeta and 13 Jbeta. The repertoire was sequenced with immunoSEQ multiplex PCR; TCRdb's copy has only in-frame clones and lacks some. The sample contains 150,000 to 200,000 clones, about 65% of which appear only once. What was sequenced was PBMCs. The receptor set was obtained from a man between 40 and 49 years old in good health and CMV-seropositive.

The chain has TRBV7-9 and TRBJ1-3; D is perhaps TRBD1 (6 bases). The CDR3 runs 17 residues. The ends were cut back, 0 bases at V and 0 bases at J, with 12 bases in the middle. Looked up from germline, CDR1 is SEHNR and CDR2 is FQNEAQ (reference sequence). The CDR3 protein is CASSLAGDITSGNTIYF. In nucleotides, the CDR3 is TGTGCCAGCAGCTTAGCGGGGGACATTACCTCTGGAAACACCATATATTTT. The full variable domain, rest sourced from reference TRBV7-9 and TRBJ1-3, is DTGVSQNPRHKITKRGQNVTFRCDPISEHNRLYWYRQTLGQGPEFLTYFQNEAQLEKSRLLSDRFSAERPKGSFSTLEIQRTEQGDSAMYLCASSLAGDITSGNTIYFGEGSWLTVV.

This clone was counted a single time. At one of its ends the junction is not consistent with the germline gene, which may arise from a read error. The chain combines TRBV7-9 with TRBJ1-6, with 7 bases fitting TRBD1. The germline CDR1 and CDR2 sequences are SEHNR and FQNEAQ (reference sequence). This CDR3 has 15 amino acids. The CDR3 loop reads CSSSPPTGMDSPLHF. The CDR3 nucleotides read TGTTCCAGCAGCCCCCCGACAGGGATGGATTCACCCCTCCACTTT.

This chain links TRBV14 with TRBJ2-5; TRBD1 is a possible D gene (5 bases). In germline, CDR1 is SGHDN, CDR2 FVKESK. The CDR3 consists of 13 residues. Trimming took 1 base from V and 5 from J, leaving 8 bases between them. The chain's CDR3 is CASSQVPGETQYF. Here the CDR3 DNA reads TGTGCCAGCAGCCAAGTCCCAGGGGAGACCCAGTACTTC.

The chain has TRBV19 and TRBJ2-2; 9 nucleotides line up with TRBD1. Trimming took 7 bases from V and 5 from J; bases not matched to a gene: 5. The germline CDR1 and CDR2 sequences are LNHDA and SQIVND (reference sequence). This CDR3 contains 14 residues. The CDR3: CASTRDRETGELFF. The CDR3 bases are TGTGCCAGTACCCGGGACAGGGAAACCGGGGAGCTGTTTTTT.

The rearrangement joins TRBV7-9 to TRBJ2-2, with D possibly being TRBD2 (5 bases). Trimming stripped 5 bases from V and 6 bases from J, with 19 bases between. Germline CDR1 and CDR2: SEHNR and FQNEAQ (reference sequence). CDR3 length: 16 amino acids. The CDR3 coding sequence is TGTGCCAGCAGCCGCGGAGGTAGCGTAATCCCCGGGGAGCTGTTTTTT. Translation gives CASSRGGSVIPGELFF.

The chain couples TRBV28 to TRBJ2-7; D is perhaps TRBD2 (7 bases). The V and J ends lost 3 bases and 6 bases respectively, with 12 bases between them. The CDR3 consists of 13 residues. CDR1 is MDHEN and CDR2 is SYDVKM in the germline V gene. The CDR3 loop is CASSFGLGGEQYF. CDR3 nucleotide sequence: TGTGCCAGCAGTTTCGGACTAGGGGGCGAGCAGTACTTC.

This chain uses TRBV7-9 with TRBJ1-5, with TRBD1 identical over 7 bases. The CDR3 extends over 16 amino acids. Germline V lookup: CDR1 SEHNR, CDR2 FQNEAQ (reference sequence). Trimming removed 1 base from V and 2 bases from J; junction bases left unmatched: 5. The CDR3 protein is CASSLGQGLGNQPQHF. CDR3 sequence (DNA): TGTGCCAGCAGCTTAGGACAGGGCTTGGGCAATCAGCCCCAGCATTTT.

This sequence joins TRBV19 and TRBJ1-4; no definite D call. Germline CDR1 and CDR2: LNHDA and SQIVND (reference sequence). The V end lost 5 bases, the J end lost 5 bases, and 18 bases lay between the germline ends. The CDR3 spans 16 residues. The chain's CDR3 is CASSAYVRRLNEKLFF. The CDR3 nucleotides are TGTGCCAGTAGTGCTTATGTTAGAAGACTGAATGAAAAACTGTTTTTT.

V and J are TRBV7-2 and TRBJ1-4; 7 bases are a match to TRBD1. The trim removed 1 base at V and 7 bases at J, leaving 6 bases unmatched. The germline V gene encodes CDR1 SGHTA and CDR2 FQGNSA. The CDR3 is 15 residues long. For the CDR3, the DNA is TGTGCCAGCAGCTTAGTCAACAGGGGCGGTGAAAAACTGTTTTTT. Translating gives CASSLVNRGGEKLFF. The full variable domain, with the rest looked up from reference TRBV7-2 and TRBJ1-4, is GAGVSQSPSNKVTEKGKDVELRCDPISGHTALYWYRQSLGQGLEFLIYFQGNSAPDKSGLPSDRFSAERTGGSVSTLTIQRTQQEDSAVYLCASSLVNRGGEKLFFGSGTQLSVL.

This rearrangement joins TRBV5-4 to TRBJ1-3; 7 bases agree with TRBD1. V lost 4 bases to trimming and J lost 7 bases; unmatched junction nucleotides: 8. CDR1 SGHNT and CDR2 YYREEE come from the germline V gene (reference sequence). This CDR3 has 14 amino acids. CDR3: CASSPDRVSNTIYF. In DNA, the CDR3 is TGTGCCAGCAGCCCTGACAGGGTTTCGAACACCATATATTTT.

The V call is TRBV29-1, the J call TRBJ1-1; 9 bases line up with TRBD1. Germline trimming cut 5 bases from V and 2 bases from J; bases unmatched to any gene: 6. The germline CDR1 and CDR2 sequences are SQVTM and ANQGSEA. The length of the CDR3 is 14 residues. The CDR3 is CSVKGDRANTEAFF. The CDR3 nucleotides read TGCAGCGTTAAAGGGGACAGGGCCAACACTGAAGCTTTCTTT.

This clone was counted once. This rearrangement joins TRBV5-8 to TRBJ2-1; TRBD1 agrees at 10 bases. After removal of 0 bases from V and 2 bases from J, the junction contained 8 bases not matched to a gene. Germline CDR1 reads SGHTS; CDR2 reads YDEGEE. CDR3 size: 18 residues. Here the CDR3 DNA reads TGTGCCAGCAGCTTGGAGGAGACAGGGGGCTTCCCCTACAATGAGCAGTTCTTC. Its protein product is CASSLEETGGFPYNEQFF.

The rearrangement uses TRBV7-8 and TRBJ2-7; 11 positions agree with TRBD2. Trimming cost V 6 bases and J 2 bases; bases outside gene matches: 3. The germline V gene encodes CDR1 SGHVS and CDR2 FQNEAQ. This CDR3 is built from 14 residues. The DNA for the CDR3 is TGTGCCAGCAGGTCGACTAGCGGGGCCTACGAGCAGTACTTC. Translation: CASRSTSGAYEQYF.

This chain uses TRBV4-3 with TRBJ2-7; 7 bases are shared with TRBD2. Losses at the gene ends were 0 bases for V and 4 bases for J; bases not matched to a gene: 6. Germline CDR1 reads LGHNA; CDR2 reads YSLEER. The CDR3 runs to 15 residues. Here the CDR3 DNA reads TGCGCCAGCAGCCAAGACCCAGCCGGGGGGTACGAGCAGTACTTC. Translated: CASSQDPAGGYEQYF.

This chain uses TRBV4-3 with TRBJ2-1, with 8 bases fitting TRBD2. Trimming took 0 bases from V and 12 from J; bases not matched to a gene: 7. CDR1 is LGHNA and CDR2 is YSLEER in the germline V gene. This CDR3 contains 14 residues. The DNA for the CDR3 is TGCGCCAGCAGCCAAGATTCTGGGCTAGCGGGGCAGTTCTTC. Translation: CASSQDSGLAGQFF.

The chain carries TRBV11-2 and TRBJ1-1; the match to TRBD1 covers 11 bases. Trimming took 1 base from V and 10 from J; bases not matched to a gene: 5. CDR3 size: 14 residues. Germline assignment: CDR1 SGHAT and CDR2 FQNNGV. CDR3: CASSLGTGGVGAFF. In DNA form, the CDR3 reads TGTGCCAGCAGCTTAGGGACAGGGGGCGTTGGAGCTTTCTTT.

The rearrangement joins TRBV5-1 to TRBJ1-1; maybe TRBD1 (6 bases). V gave up 2 bases and J gave up 3 bases, with 14 bases separating them. The CDR3 extends over 15 amino acids. From germline, CDR1 is SGHRS and CDR2 YFSETQ. The CDR3 nucleotides are TGCGCCAGCAGCTTCAGGGGAGGGGAGGACACTGAAGCTTTCTTT. As protein: CASSFRGGEDTEAFF.

A word on this clone: The junction does not match germline at one end; this may be a read error. The chain employs TRBV6-1 and TRBJ1-3, with D possibly being TRBD1 (5 bases). CDR1 is MNHNS, CDR2 SASEGT, per germline. The CDR3 covers 15 residues. The CDR3 DNA reads as TGTGCCAGCAGTGATCCGGGGATCGGGGGAAGCACCATATATTTT. Protein: CASSDPGIGGSTIYF.

The table lists this clone with a few counts. The CDR3 DNA reads TGCGCCAGCAGCCAATACTCGGGGACACGCTTCTCTGGGGCCAACGTCCTGACTTTC. Translation: CASSQYSGTRFSGANVLTF. The chain has TRBV4-3 and TRBJ2-6; possible D gene TRBD1, 6 bases. This CDR3 has 19 amino acids. Trimming pared 2 bases from V and 0 bases from J, leaving 17 bases between. Germline assignment: CDR1 LGHNA and CDR2 YSLEER.

V gene TRBV5-8 combines with J gene TRBJ2-7; the D gene is possibly TRBD2 (6 bases). This CDR3 is 12 amino acids long. Trimming took 3 bases from V and 6 from J, leaving 10 bases between them. Per the germline V gene, CDR1 is SGHTS and CDR2 is YDEGEE. The CDR3 DNA follows: TGTGCCAGCAGCTGGGTGGAGGGCGAGCAGTACTTC. Translated: CASSWVEGEQYF.

This clone was detected only a few times. The V call is TRBV19, the J call TRBJ2-7; 7 bases map to TRBD2. Germline-derived CDR1 and CDR2 are LNHDA and SQIVND (reference sequence). After removal of 8 bases from V and 2 bases from J, the junction contained 9 bases not matched to a gene. The CDR3 consists of 14 residues. Here the CDR3 reads CASRTPGLPYEQYF. In DNA, the CDR3 is TGTGCCAGTCGTACTCCGGGACTACCCTACGAGCAGTACTTC.

This clone is a singleton in its sample. The chain has TRBV7-9 and TRBJ1-2; 7 nucleotides match TRBD1. Trimming at V came to 2 bases and at J to 2 bases, leaving 5 bases not matched to a gene. This CDR3 has 15 residues. Germline V CDR1 and CDR2: SEHNR, FQNEAQ (reference sequence). Here the CDR3 reads CASSLSGRGNYGYTF. CDR3 nucleotide sequence: TGTGCCAGCAGCTTAAGCGGCAGGGGGAACTATGGCTACACCTTC.

Note on this clone: At the DNA level, this CDR3 is encoded by other sequences in the same sample as well. The V call is TRBV5-1, the J call TRBJ1-4; no definite D call. Trimming shortened V by 4 bases and J by 0 bases, and 7 bases separated the two germline ends. The CDR3 is 14 amino acids. Looked up from germline, CDR1 is SGHRS and CDR2 is YFSETQ. CDR3 sequence: CASSPGATNEKLFF. The CDR3 DNA reads TGCGCCAGCAGCCCAGGTGCAACTAATGAAAAACTGTTTTTT.

The chain joins TRBV4-2 to TRBJ2-1; TRBD1 aligns across 9 bases. V lost 2 bases and J lost 6; bases outside the gene matches: 11. CDR3 length equals 17 residues. Germline CDR1 LGHNA, CDR2 YNFKEQ. As DNA, the CDR3 is TGTGCCAGCAGCCAAATGTTCCGGGACAGGGTGTTCAATGAGCAGTTCTTC. It translates to CASSQMFRDRVFNEQFF.

This clone was picked up a small number of times. This chain links TRBV5-1 with TRBJ1-2; D possibly corresponds to TRBD1 (5 bases). The V end lost 4 bases, the J end lost 6 bases, and 10 bases lay between the germline ends. Germline V gives CDR1 SGHRS, CDR2 YFSETQ. The CDR3 has 12 amino acids. The CDR3 coding sequence is TGCGCCAGCAGCATCCAGGGTCATGGCTACACCTTC. It yields the protein CASSIQGHGYTF. The full variable domain, its missing parts supplied by reference TRBV5-1 and TRBJ1-2, is KAGVTQTPRYLIKTRGQQVTLSCSPISGHRSVSWYQQTPGQGLQFLFEYFSETQRNKGNFPGRFSGRQFSNSRSEMNVSTLELGDSALYLCASSIQGHGYTFGSGTRLTVV.

The gene calls are TRBV2 and TRBJ2-2; the D gene is possibly TRBD1 (5 bases). Germline CDR1 is SNHLY and CDR2 is FYNNEI. Trimming removed 3 bases at V and 4 bases at J, with 9 bases between. The CDR3 has 14 amino acids. CDR3 coding DNA: TGTGCCAGCAGTGATTTACAGGTCACCGGGGAGCTGTTTTTT. It yields the protein CASSDLQVTGELFF.

The rearrangement joins TRBV5-1 to TRBJ2-7; TRBD2 matches 8 bases. V shed 0 bases and J 4 bases; nucleotides not matched to a gene: 6. CDR3 length: 15 residues. Germline V gene lookup returns CDR1 SGHRS and CDR2 YFSETQ. As DNA, the CDR3 is TGCGCCAGCAGCTTGGATCTACTAGCGGCTTACGAGCAGTACTTC. Translated, it gives CASSLDLLAAYEQYF.